The 27 T cell receptor beta chains below were found in one sample sequenced in a study of CD8+ T cells in alopecia areata. Treatment reported: oral pan-JAK inhibitor, 5-10 mg twice daily. TCR sequencing used cDNA made by reverse transcription of extracted RNA. TCRdb's copy holds only in-frame clones and misses some; the assay was immunoSEQ multiplex PCR. The data hold more than 100,000 clones, with 53% observed a single time. The sequenced sample was CD4+ T cells sorted from blood, obtained at week 4, from a patient treated with tofacitinib. Every receptor here comes from a human donor with alopecia areata.

This clone was seen a few times. V gene TRBV7-9 combines with J gene TRBJ1-1; D is uncertain. This CDR3 comprises 12 residues. Trimming cost V 6 bases and J 0 bases, with 5 bases left between them. Germline V gene lookup returns CDR1 SEHNR and CDR2 FQNEAQ (reference sequence). The CDR3 DNA reads TGTGCCAGCAGTTTAATGAACACTGAAGCTTTCTTT. It translates to CASSLMNTEAFF.

V gene TRBV29-1 combines with J gene TRBJ2-7, with D perhaps matching TRBD1 (6 bases). From germline, CDR1 is SQVTM and CDR2 ANQGSEA. The CDR3 has 13 residues. With 8 bases removed from V and 6 bases from J, the gap between germline ends came to 20 bases. The CDR3 coding sequence is TGCAGCACCCGACACAGGGTCTCCGGCGAGCAGTACTTC. This sequence encodes CSTRHRVSGEQYF.

V is TRBV29-1 and J is TRBJ1-1; 8 bases are a match to TRBD1. Germline V gives CDR1 SQVTM, CDR2 ANQGSEA. V lost 6 bases to trimming and J lost 0 bases; unmatched junction nucleotides: 9. This CDR3 is built from 15 residues. CDR3 bases: TGCAGCGTCCCCGGACAGGGCCTTATGAACACTGAAGCTTTCTTT. It specifies CSVPGQGLMNTEAFF.

V and J are TRBV5-1 and TRBJ1-5, with a tentative D call TRBD1 (6 bases). The V and J ends lost 4 bases and 7 bases respectively, with 18 bases between them. The CDR3 has 15 residues. Germline CDR1 reads SGHRS; CDR2 reads YFSETQ. For the CDR3, the DNA is TGCGCCAGCAGCCTCACTACAGGGAATCGGCAGCCCCAGCATTTT. This sequence encodes CASSLTTGNRQPQHF.

On this clone itself: The sample contains more than one DNA sequence encoding this CDR3. V is TRBV5-1 and J is TRBJ1-1; D gene ambiguous. CDR1 is SGHRS, CDR2 YFSETQ, per germline. The CDR3 spans 13 residues. V gave up 0 bases and J gave up 2 bases, with 5 bases separating them. CDR3 nucleotides: TGCGCCAGCAGCTTGGGCGGAAACACTGAAGCTTTCTTT. Translating gives CASSLGGNTEAFF.

The chain carries TRBV5-1 and TRBJ2-7; no definite D call. This CDR3 is built from 13 residues. In germline, CDR1 is SGHRS, CDR2 YFSETQ. V was trimmed by 0 bases and J by 4 bases, leaving 8 bases between them. CDR3 nucleotides: TGCGCCAGCAGCTTGGTTCCGCTTTACGAGCAGTACTTC. Translating gives CASSLVPLYEQYF. Full variable domain (outside the CDR3, taken from reference TRBV5-1 and TRBJ2-7): KAGVTQTPRYLIKTRGQQVTLSCSPISGHRSVSWYQQTPGQGLQFLFEYFSETQRNKGNFPGRFSGRQFSNSRSEMNVSTLELGDSALYLCASSLVPLYEQYFGPGTRLTVT.

The rearrangement uses TRBV4-1 and TRBJ2-5, with D possibly TRBD2 on 5 matching bases. The CDR3 is 10 amino acids. Germline CDR1 is MGHRA and CDR2 is YSYEKL. V was cut by 8 bases and J by 5 bases, with 6 bases left in between. This chain's CDR3 is CASGEETQYF. CDR3 coding DNA: TGCGCCAGCGGGGAGGAGACCCAGTACTTC.

V gene TRBV29-1 combines with J gene TRBJ2-2, with D uncertain. The CDR3 contains 13 residues. V lost 4 bases to trimming and J lost 0 bases, with 6 bases between them. Germline V gene lookup returns CDR1 SQVTM and CDR2 ANQGSEA. CDR3 coding DNA: TGCAGCGTTGCCAGGCCGAACACCGGGGAGCTGTTTTTT. Translation gives CSVARPNTGELFF.

This clone was seen a few times. This chain uses TRBV30 with TRBJ1-1; 10 bases map to TRBD1. This CDR3 is 14 amino acids long. The V and J ends lost 4 bases and 7 bases, in that order; junction bases with no gene match: 9. Germline assignment: CDR1 GTSNPN and CDR2 SVGIG (reference sequence). The CDR3 sequence is CAWNSGQGVSEAFF. In nucleotides, the CDR3 is TGTGCCTGGAACTCAGGACAGGGGGTCAGTGAAGCTTTCTTT.

The gene calls are TRBV30 and TRBJ2-3; 9 nucleotides agree with TRBD2. The length of the CDR3 is 17 residues. The V segment lost 2 bases and the J segment 10 bases; nucleotides outside the gene matches: 19. Germline CDR1 and CDR2: GTSNPN and SVGIG (reference sequence). The CDR3 protein is CAWSYTNLAGRGVSQYF. The CDR3 bases are TGTGCCTGGAGTTACACGAATCTAGCGGGGAGAGGAGTGTCGCAGTATTTT.

This chain joins TRBV4-2 and TRBJ1-4, with 9 bases lining up with TRBD1. Germline V gene data show CDR1 as LGHNA and CDR2 as YNFKEQ. The CDR3 is made up of 16 amino acids. V lost 1 base to trimming and J lost 4 bases; unmatched junction nucleotides: 4. The CDR3 protein is CASSQVGGQGNEKLFF. In DNA, the CDR3 is TGTGCCAGCAGCCAAGTTGGGGGACAGGGTAATGAAAAACTGTTTTTT.

The chain is built from TRBV29-1 and TRBJ1-2, with D perhaps matching TRBD1 (5 bases). Germline CDR1 reads SQVTM; CDR2 reads ANQGSEA. The germline V and J ends were trimmed by 3 bases and 3 bases, with 8 bases remaining between them. CDR3 length: 12 residues. The CDR3 region is CSVEGVDYGYTF. CDR3 bases: TGCAGCGTTGAGGGGGTTGACTATGGCTACACCTTC.

The chain links TRBV23-1 to TRBJ2-7, with no clear D. TRBV23-1 is an ORF; its function is uncertain. V was trimmed by 3 bases and J by 5 bases, leaving 8 bases between them. This CDR3 contains 12 residues. The CDR3 DNA reads TGCGCCAGCAGTCAGCCAAGCCACGAGCAGTACTTC. Translated, it gives CASSQPSHEQYF.

In DNA form, the CDR3 reads TGTGCCAGCAGCCGCGACGGGATTAGCAATCAGCCCCAGCATTTT. It specifies CASSRDGISNQPQHF. The chain joins TRBV6-1 to TRBJ1-5; D is uncertain. This CDR3 has 15 amino acids. Per the germline V gene, CDR1 is MNHNS and CDR2 is SASEGT. Trimming cost V 6 bases and J 0 bases, with 12 bases left between them.

The chain links TRBV6-5 to TRBJ1-1; D is uncertain. This CDR3 spans 12 amino acids. From germline, CDR1 is MNHEY and CDR2 SVGAGI. V lost 6 bases and J 1 base, leaving 6 bases between the germline ends. The CDR3 loop is CASRERNTEAFF. The CDR3 bases are TGTGCCAGCAGGGAGAGGAACACTGAAGCTTTCTTT.

V gene TRBV7-8 combines with J gene TRBJ1-1, with D maybe TRBD1 (5 bases). Germline CDR1 reads SGHVS; CDR2 reads FQNEAQ. Trimming took off 3 bases at V and 5 bases at J, with 10 bases between the two ends. CDR3 size: 13 residues. The CDR3 reads CASSLGGRTEAFF. The CDR3 DNA follows: TGTGCCAGCAGCTTGGGGGGGAGGACTGAAGCTTTCTTT.

The sample holds many counts of this clone. The CDR3 region has the DNA TGTGCCAGCAGTTTATATGGGAGGGGAGGCCCTAACTATGGCTACACCTTC. Its protein is CASSLYGRGGPNYGYTF. The chain couples TRBV27 to TRBJ1-2; tentatively, D is TRBD1 (5 bases). Germline V CDR1 and CDR2: MNHEY, SMNVEV (reference sequence). CDR3 length: 17 amino acids. V gave up 1 base and J gave up 0 bases, with 15 bases separating them.

The gene calls are TRBV5-6 and TRBJ2-7, with 7 bases that match TRBD1. CDR3 length equals 16 residues. Looked up from germline, CDR1 is SGHDT and CDR2 is YYEEEE. V was pared by 4 bases and J by 5 bases, with 15 bases of the junction left unmatched. The CDR3 spells CASSRWGNDRVHEQYF. For the CDR3, the DNA is TGTGCCAGCAGCCGATGGGGAAATGACAGGGTTCACGAGCAGTACTTC.

The rearrangement joins TRBV5-4 to TRBJ2-7; TRBD1 agrees at 8 bases. V lost 3 bases and J lost 5; bases outside the gene matches: 4. The germline gives CDR1 SGHNT, CDR2 YYREEE (reference sequence). This CDR3 has 13 amino acids. The CDR3 loop reads CASSWDRKHEQYF. The CDR3 region has the DNA TGTGCCAGCAGCTGGGACAGGAAGCACGAGCAGTACTTC. The full variable domain, with the rest looked up from reference TRBV5-4 and TRBJ2-7, is ETGVTQSPTHLIKTRGQQVTLRCSSQSGHNTVSWYQQALGQGPQFIFQYYREEENGRGNFPPRFSGLQFPNYSSELNVNALELDDSALYLCASSWDRKHEQYFGPGTRLTVT.

The V and J genes are TRBV27 and TRBJ1-5; possibly TRBD1 for D (5 bases). CDR1 is MNHEY, CDR2 SMNVEV, per germline (reference sequence). The CDR3 consists of 13 residues. Trimming cost V 6 bases and J 4 bases, with 10 bases left between them. The CDR3 sequence is CASSRGRNQPQHF. DNA for the CDR3: TGTGCCAGCAGCCGGGGGAGGAATCAGCCCCAGCATTTT.

The chain recombines TRBV5-1 with TRBJ2-4; 7 bases fit TRBD2. This CDR3 has 13 amino acids. J was trimmed by 3 bases and V by 6 bases; bases with no gene match: 3. From germline, CDR1 is SGHRS and CDR2 YFSETQ. The CDR3 coding sequence is TGCGCCAGCAAATGGGAGGGCAAAAACATTCAGTACTTC. Translating it yields CASKWEGKNIQYF.

This clone was counted between two and nine times. The chain joins TRBV19 to TRBJ1-2; 10 bases fit TRBD1. The CDR3 extends over 14 amino acids. The J segment lost 2 bases and the V segment lost 10 bases, leaving 7 bases of the junction unmatched. Germline CDR1 reads LNHDA; CDR2 reads SQIVND (reference sequence). CDR3 residues: CAIRKGQGNYGYTF. CDR3 DNA: TGTGCCATCAGAAAGGGACAGGGGAACTATGGCTACACCTTC. Complete variable domain (other parts from reference TRBV19 and TRBJ1-2): DGGITQSPKYLFRKEGQNVTLSCEQNLNHDAMYWYRQDPGQGLRLIYYSQIVNDFQKGDIAEGYSVSREKKESFPLTVTSAQKNPTAFYLCAIRKGQGNYGYTFGSGTRLTVV.

The rearrangement joins TRBV14 to TRBJ1-4; D uncertain. The CDR3 runs to 15 residues. With 5 bases removed from V and 4 bases from J, the gap between germline ends came to 14 bases. CDR1 is SGHDN, CDR2 FVKESK, per germline. CDR3 amino acids: CASSRHGGINEKLFF. The CDR3 DNA follows: TGTGCCAGCAGCAGACACGGAGGGATTAATGAAAAACTGTTTTTT.

The V call is TRBV29-1, the J call TRBJ1-2; unclear D gene. The CDR3 runs to 13 residues. V gave up 4 bases and J gave up 4 bases, with 13 bases separating them. Germline loops: CDR1 SQVTM, CDR2 ANQGSEA. This CDR3 reads CSVVQPLVYGYTF. The DNA of the CDR3 is TGCAGCGTTGTACAGCCGCTGGTCTATGGCTACACCTTC. The variable domain in full, with the rest retrieved from reference TRBV29-1 and TRBJ1-2, is SAVISQKPSRDICQRGTSLTIQCQVDSQVTMMFWYRQQPGQSLTLIATANQGSEATYESGFVIDKFPISRPNLTFSTLTVSNMSPEDSSIYLCSVVQPLVYGYTFGSGTRLTVV.

The chain employs TRBV5-1 and TRBJ2-5, with TRBD1 as a possible D gene (5 bases). The length of the CDR3 is 15 residues. V lost 4 bases and J lost 4, with 17 bases in between. Per the germline V gene, CDR1 is SGHRS and CDR2 is YFSETQ. CDR3 sequence (DNA): TGCGCCAGCAGCAAGACCTCAGGGATTTTAGAGACCCAGTACTTC. Translation gives CASSKTSGILETQYF.

This clone was seen a single time. This chain links TRBV4-2 with TRBJ1-5; tentatively, D is TRBD1 (5 bases). CDR1 is LGHNA and CDR2 is YNFKEQ in the germline V gene. The germline V and J ends were trimmed by 0 bases and 2 bases, with 11 bases remaining between them. The CDR3 spans 16 residues. The CDR3: CASSQDRVGGNQPQHF. In DNA form, the CDR3 reads TGTGCCAGCAGCCAAGACAGGGTGGGTGGCAATCAGCCCCAGCATTTT.

The rearrangement joins TRBV29-1 to TRBJ2-4; TRBD1 is a possible D gene (5 bases). This CDR3 is built from 14 residues. Germline lookup yields CDR1 SQVTM and CDR2 ANQGSEA. V was clipped by 7 bases and J by 5 bases, with 18 bases between them. The CDR3 sequence is CSAARGAGQNIQYF. The CDR3 DNA reads TGCAGCGCTGCAAGGGGCGCAGGCCAAAACATTCAGTACTTC.